This TCR beta chain is drawn from a study of CD8+ T cells in alopecia areata. T lymphocytes (CD4+ and CD8+) were sorted from PBMCs. General study findings and limits: TCR sharing was clearer in mice than between patients, perhaps partly owing to patient HLA diversity. Sequencing of scalp tissue also captures the resident alphabeta T cells of normal skin. Compared with normal scalp, lesional scalp had higher clonality and more expanded CD8+ clones.

Comment on this clone: What it binds is unknown.

Investigators isolated RNA and reverse transcribed it into cDNA to act as the sequencing template. Method: immunoSEQ multiplex PCR; TCRdb's copy keeps in-frame clones and lacks some. The sample lists approximately 99,000 clones, approximately 60% occurring once. The receptor was isolated from a human donor in good health. What was sequenced was CD8+ T cells sorted from blood.

This CDR3 reads CASSVGSGGAADTQYF. In DNA, the CDR3 is TGTGCCAGCAGCGTAGGTAGCGGGGGGGCCGCAGATACGCAGTATTTT. The chain employs TRBV9 and TRBJ2-3; TRBD2 matches 11 bases. Germline V gene sequence: CDR1 SGDLS, CDR2 YYNGEE. The CDR3 loop spans 16 amino acids. Germline trimming cut 0 bases from V and 4 bases from J; bases unmatched to any gene: 4.